This T cell receptor (beta chain) was identified in a study of OX40 agonist ivuxolimab in advanced cancers. Study-wide context: Dose-escalation patients were diagnosed with hepatocellular carcinoma, melanoma, renal cell cancer or head and neck cancer. Having had anti-PD-1, anti-PD-L1 or anti-CTLA-4 therapy before was allowed, and roughly 39% had some. Age averaged around 60 years (range roughly 23 to 80), and less than 85% were male.

CDR1 is KGHSH and CDR2 is LQKENI in the germline V gene. Trimming cost V 2 bases and J 7 bases, with 6 bases left between them. This CDR3 region has 12 residues. Generated by immunoSEQ multiplex PCR, the TCRdb table keeps only in-frame clones and is missing some. The profile shows 60,000 to 80,000 clones, 80% to 95% of them singletons. The material was CD4+ or CD8+ T cells sorted from blood, obtained in a trial of the OX40 agonist ivuxolimab. The origin of this receptor is an adult with an advanced solid tumor such as melanoma, head and neck, liver or kidney cancer. This chain joins TRBV18 and TRBJ1-5, with TRBD1 as a possible D gene (6 bases). As DNA, the CDR3 is TGTGCCAGCTCACCAGGGGGCCAGCCCCAGCATTTT. Encoded protein: CASSPGGQPQHF.